The source of this T cell receptor beta chain is a study of Tregs in tolerant kidney transplant recipients. For the study at large: Mixed chimerism was transient after nonmyeloablative marrow transplants from related graft donors.

Some clones are missing from TCRdb's copy, which holds only in-frame ones; the method was immunoSEQ multiplex PCR. This sample has some 80,000 clones, with 95% to 98% found just once. Study-level results: For some patients, primers changed over time, blocking nucleotide-level comparison. Expanding Tregs on activated donor B cells appeared to best identify donor-specific TCRbeta clones.

Worth noting for this clone: Its target is unknown.

The germline V gene has CDR1 SEHNR and CDR2 FQNEAQ (reference sequence). V lost 4 bases and J lost 0, with 7 bases in between. This CDR3 has 15 residues. V is TRBV7-9 and J is TRBJ2-6; no definite D call. This clonotype was obtained from a human donor who received a combined kidney and bone marrow transplant. The sample consisted of CD4+ T cells from blood, taken before the transplant. The DNA for the CDR3 is TGTGCCAGCAGCTCAGGCCTCTCTGGGGCCAACGTCCTGACTTTC. Translated: CASSSGLSGANVLTF.